These T cell receptor beta chains were read from a single sample in a study of early T cells in non-severe SARS-CoV-2 infection. TCRdb reprocessed the 5' RACE reads via MiXCR and lists one record per CDR3 protein. The sample includes approximately 34,000 distinct CDR3 sequences, 5% to 5.5% seen only once; the top ten take about 6%. Sequenced material: whole blood, taken at baseline. The origin of the receptors is an adult who was a healthcare worker with PCR-confirmed SARS-CoV-2 infection or an uninfected control (not recorded which). Both conserved end residues are part of each CDR3. Each record gives: V gene, J gene, CDR3 length, CDR3 protein.

v_call: TRBV5-4; j_call: TRBJ2-2; cdr3_length: 15; cdr3_aa: CASSLPGWRAGELFF
v_call: TRBV13; j_call: TRBJ2-7; cdr3_length: 16; cdr3_aa: CASSFDRGNSSYEQYF
v_call: TRBV7-2; j_call: TRBJ2-3; cdr3_length: 15; cdr3_aa: CASSMTSGYTDTQYF
v_call: TRBV7-2; j_call: TRBJ1-2; cdr3_length: 13; cdr3_aa: CASSPFAGVGYTF
v_call: TRBV11-2; j_call: TRBJ2-7; cdr3_length: 11; cdr3_aa: CASSSTYEQYF
v_call: TRBV7-2; j_call: TRBJ2-1; cdr3_length: 17; cdr3_aa: CASSAGLAGGGKGEQFF
v_call: TRBV20-1; j_call: TRBJ2-1; cdr3_length: 14; cdr3_aa: CSAKTGRLDNEQFF
v_call: TRBV12-3/TRBV12-4; j_call: TRBJ1-5; cdr3_length: 12; cdr3_aa: CASSLGNQPQHF
v_call: TRBV12-3/TRBV12-4; j_call: TRBJ1-4; cdr3_length: 15; cdr3_aa: CASRRRDVRNEKLFF
v_call: TRBV30; j_call: TRBJ1-1; cdr3_length: 12; cdr3_aa: CAWSGEGVEAFF
v_call: TRBV11-2; j_call: TRBJ2-1; cdr3_length: 12; cdr3_aa: CASSSTGNEQFF
v_call: TRBV5-1; j_call: TRBJ2-3; cdr3_length: 17; cdr3_aa: CASSSPRLAGSPDTQYF
v_call: TRBV20-1; j_call: TRBJ2-1; cdr3_length: 12; cdr3_aa: CSASGSPHEQFF
v_call: TRBV12-3/TRBV12-4; j_call: TRBJ1-2; cdr3_length: 14; cdr3_aa: CASSLAGSGSRYTF
v_call: TRBV10-3; j_call: TRBJ2-3; cdr3_length: 16; cdr3_aa: CAISVWAGVRTDTQYF
v_call: TRBV19; j_call: TRBJ1-5; cdr3_length: 13; cdr3_aa: CASNFLGQGPQHF
v_call: TRBV6-2/TRBV6-3; j_call: TRBJ2-1; cdr3_length: 13; cdr3_aa: CASSGSPYGEQFF
v_call: TRBV4-3; j_call: TRBJ2-6; cdr3_length: 19; cdr3_aa: CASSPHLLDSSSGANVLTF
v_call: TRBV5-6; j_call: TRBJ2-1; cdr3_length: 14; cdr3_aa: CASSGGSGINEQFF
v_call: TRBV19; j_call: TRBJ1-5; cdr3_length: 16; cdr3_aa: CASSMGQRSSNQPQHF
v_call: TRBV6-2/TRBV6-3; j_call: TRBJ2-6; cdr3_length: 16; cdr3_aa: CASRPQGSSGANVLTF
v_call: TRBV19; j_call: TRBJ2-1; cdr3_length: 14; cdr3_aa: CASSGTSGYNEQFF
v_call: TRBV19; j_call: TRBJ1-4; cdr3_length: 15; cdr3_aa: CASTPLGATNEKLFF
v_call: TRBV3-1; j_call: TRBJ2-7; cdr3_length: 14; cdr3_aa: CASRLSGSAYEQYF
v_call: TRBV3-1; j_call: TRBJ2-1; cdr3_length: 13; cdr3_aa: CASSQTPINEQFF
v_call: TRBV10-3; j_call: TRBJ2-1; cdr3_length: 17; cdr3_aa: CATTGTSGSGFYNEQFF
v_call: TRBV2; j_call: TRBJ2-3; cdr3_length: 13; cdr3_aa: CASRAGRTDTQYF
v_call: TRBV6-2/TRBV6-3; j_call: TRBJ2-1; cdr3_length: 14; cdr3_aa: CASHTSGRTNEQFF
v_call: TRBV20-1; j_call: TRBJ2-7; cdr3_length: 15; cdr3_aa: CSANGMRQAPYEQYF